The source of this T cell receptor (beta chain) is a study of T-cell memory formation after mild COVID-19. This clonotype was observed a few times. Using its own MiXCR run on the 5' RACE reads, TCRdb lists one record per CDR3 protein. The sample consists of more than 450,000 distinct CDR3 sequences, about a sixth of them appearing once. The CDR3 loop spans 17 amino acids. J was trimmed by 2 bases and V by 4 bases; bases with no gene match: 7. The sequence derives from an adult woman who had mild COVID-19 (a few samples of this study predate the infection). Cell type and time point are not known. The sample consisted of PBMCs or a T cell subset sorted from them (not recorded which). V usage is TRBV12-3 or TRBV12-4 and J usage is TRBJ2-3, with 12 bases that match TRBD2. The CDR3 loop reads CASSSWTSGMITDTQYF. The CDR3 DNA is TGTGCCAGCAGTTCGTGGACTAGCGGGATGATCACAGATACGCAGTATTTT.